This is a list of T cell receptor beta chains from one sample in a study of vaccination effects on CD4 cells after COVID-19. The data were produced by immunoSEQ multiplex PCR, yet TCRdb's version contains in-frame clones alone and is incomplete. The sample includes approximately 24,000 clones, approximately 80% of them seen just once. For these TCRs, the target antigens are not known. The sample in question was CD4+ T cells from PBMCs cultured with HCoV-NL63 spike peptides, obtained before COVID-19 vaccination. The receptors here all came from a human donor who received a COVID-19 vaccine. Each CDR3 is given with its conserved first and last residue. A D gene is named only where the DNA matches it firmly.

v_gene,d_gene,CDR3aa
TRBV18,TRBD1,CASSPLGQGNEKLFF
TRBV7-9,TRBD2,CASSLGLAGIDTQYF
TRBV7-9,NA,CASSLEIAGGDSAFF
TRBV11-2,NA,CASRSVGDLVGATQYF
TRBV5-1,NA,CASSLGFAGQPQHF
TRBV7-8,NA,CASSYLTGYPHGYTF
TRBV7-9,NA,CASSSSQGRTEAFF
TRBV7-2,NA,CASSSWANTEAFF
TRBV6-4,NA,CASRGNTEAFF
TRBV5-1,NA,CASSLGTGEYYGYTF